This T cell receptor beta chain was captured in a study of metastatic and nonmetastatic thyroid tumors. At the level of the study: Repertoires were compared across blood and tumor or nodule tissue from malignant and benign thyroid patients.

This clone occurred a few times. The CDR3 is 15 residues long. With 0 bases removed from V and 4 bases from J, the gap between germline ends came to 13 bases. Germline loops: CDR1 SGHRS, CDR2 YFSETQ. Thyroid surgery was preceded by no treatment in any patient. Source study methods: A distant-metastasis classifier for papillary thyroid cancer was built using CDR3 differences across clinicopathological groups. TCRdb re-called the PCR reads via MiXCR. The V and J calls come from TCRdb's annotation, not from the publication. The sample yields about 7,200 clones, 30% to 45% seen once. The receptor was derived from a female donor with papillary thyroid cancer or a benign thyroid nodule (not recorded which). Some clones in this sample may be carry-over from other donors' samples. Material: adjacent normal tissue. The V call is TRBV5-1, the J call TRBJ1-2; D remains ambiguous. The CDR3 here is CASSLETDGFYGYTF. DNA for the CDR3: TGCGCCAGCAGCTTGGAAACTGACGGCTTCTATGGCTACACCTTC.